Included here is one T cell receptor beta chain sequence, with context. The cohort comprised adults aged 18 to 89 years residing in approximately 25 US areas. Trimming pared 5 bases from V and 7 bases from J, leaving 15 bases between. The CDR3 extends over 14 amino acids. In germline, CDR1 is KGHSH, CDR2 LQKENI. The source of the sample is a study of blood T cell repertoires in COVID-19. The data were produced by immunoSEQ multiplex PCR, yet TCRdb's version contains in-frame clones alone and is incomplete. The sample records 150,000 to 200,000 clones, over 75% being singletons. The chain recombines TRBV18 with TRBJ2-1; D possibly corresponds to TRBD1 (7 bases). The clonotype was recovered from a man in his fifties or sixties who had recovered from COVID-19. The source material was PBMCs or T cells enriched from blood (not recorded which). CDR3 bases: TGTGCCAGCTCAGCGGGGCAGGGGGAGAATGAGCAGTTCTTC. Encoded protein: CASSAGQGENEQFF.